This note documents a single T cell receptor (beta chain) sequence. Its antigen is unidentified. This CDR3 comprises 13 residues. Germline V gene lookup returns CDR1 GTSNPN and CDR2 SVGIG (reference sequence). Trimming left V 4 bases short and J 5 bases short, with 14 bases between. This sample was taken from a study of T cells in localized non-small cell lung cancer. Data came from immunoSEQ multiplex PCR; TCRdb stores just in-frame clones and leaves some out. The repertoire holds some 1,400 clones, with roughly 24% as singletons. Study-wide points: Those with higher blood T cell density had longer overall survival. Paired adjacent lung recovered a median approximately 57 of the top 100 tumor clones. Maximal T cell clonality occurred in uninvolved adjacent lung, with tumor ranking below it.

This TCR derives from a male donor older than 55 with stage II lung adenocarcinoma. The sequenced sample was normal lung tissue next to the tumor, obtained before any cancer treatment. This chain joins TRBV30 and TRBJ1-2; tentative D call: TRBD1 (5 bases). CDR3 loop: CAWIGDLGYGYTF. For the CDR3, the DNA is TGTGCCTGGATAGGGGACTTGGGTTATGGCTACACCTTC.